Sequencing of this TCR beta chain was carried out in a study of identical twins. General study findings and limits: Cord blood beta clonotypes that were abundant carried fewer insertions, and memory repertoires showed no such trend.

TCRdb redid the calling of the 5' RACE reads with MiXCR, one entry per CDR3 protein. This sample yields 200,000 or so distinct CDR3 sequences, of which roughly 15% are seen a single time; over 35% belongs to the top ten. J was trimmed by 7 bases and V by 5 bases; bases with no gene match: 13. The germline V gene has CDR1 SGHAT and CDR2 FQDESV (reference sequence). The CDR3 contains 18 residues. This clonotype was counted between two and nine times. Antigen specificity is unknown. This same sample was also part of a study on T cells expressing NK-cell markers.

The chain links TRBV11-1 to TRBJ2-2, with 13 nucleotides matching TRBD2. The TCR comes from a woman under 30 in good health. Sequencing was carried out using CD8+ T cells sorted from blood. CDR3 nucleotides: TGTGCCAGCAGCCAAGGACTAGCGGGGGCCCTGCTCCACGGGGAGCTGTTTTTT. Translating it yields CASSQGLAGALLHGELFF.